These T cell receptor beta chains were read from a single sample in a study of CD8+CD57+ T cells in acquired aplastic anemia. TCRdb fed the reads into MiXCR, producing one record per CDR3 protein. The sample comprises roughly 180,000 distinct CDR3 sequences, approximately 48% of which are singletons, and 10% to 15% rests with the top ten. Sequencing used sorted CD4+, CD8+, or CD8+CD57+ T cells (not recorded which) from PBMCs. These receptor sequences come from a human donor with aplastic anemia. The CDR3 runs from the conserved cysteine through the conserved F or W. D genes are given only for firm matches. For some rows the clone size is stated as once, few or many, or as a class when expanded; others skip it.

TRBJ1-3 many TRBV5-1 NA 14 CASSLDNSGNTIYF TGCGCCAGCAGCTTGGACAACTCTGGAAACACCATATATTTT
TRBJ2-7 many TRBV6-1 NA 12 CASRPTMSEQYF TGTGCCAGCAGGCCAACCATGAGCGAGCAGTACTTC
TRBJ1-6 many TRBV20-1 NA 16 CSASQASGSYNSPLHF TGCAGTGCTAGTCAGGCCTCCGGCTCCTATAATTCACCCCTCCACTTT
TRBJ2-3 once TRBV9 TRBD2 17 CASSLRWGGTSTDTQYF TGTGCCAGCAGCTTGAGGTGGGGGGGAACTAGCACAGATACGCAGTATTTT
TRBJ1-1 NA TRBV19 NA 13 CASSIATGRKAFF TGTGCCAGTAGTATAGCTACAGGGCGAAAGGCTTTCTTT
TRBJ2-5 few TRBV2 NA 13 CASSFTGGETQYF TGTGCCAGCAGTTTTACAGGAGGGGAGACCCAGTACTTC
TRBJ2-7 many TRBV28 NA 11 CASSAVNEQYF TGTGCCAGCAGTGCAGTGAACGAGCAGTACTTC
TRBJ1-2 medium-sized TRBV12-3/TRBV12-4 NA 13 CASSPRINYGYTF TGTGCCAGCAGTCCGAGGATTAACTATGGCTACACCTTC
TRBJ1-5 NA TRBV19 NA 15 CASSETGSGNQPQHF TGTGCCAGTAGCGAAACAGGGTCGGGGAATCAGCCCCAGCATTTT
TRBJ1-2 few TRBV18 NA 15 CASSPAQGKNYGYTF TGTGCCAGCTCACCGGCCCAGGGCAAGAACTATGGCTACACCTTC
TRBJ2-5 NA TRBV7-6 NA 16 CASSLGAGLDQETQYF TGTGCCAGCAGCTTAGGTGCAGGGTTGGACCAAGAGACCCAGTACTTC
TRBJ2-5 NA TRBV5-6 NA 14 CASSHDEGGGTQYF TGTGCCAGCAGCCACGACGAGGGTGGTGGGACCCAGTACTTC
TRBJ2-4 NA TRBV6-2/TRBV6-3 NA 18 CASSYNRDGLIAKNIQYF TGTGCCAGCAGTTACAATCGGGACGGACTAATAGCCAAAAACATTCAGTACTTC
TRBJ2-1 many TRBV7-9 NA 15 CASSLAGAGLYEQFF TGTGCCAGCAGCTTAGCCGGGGCAGGTTTGTATGAGCAGTTCTTC